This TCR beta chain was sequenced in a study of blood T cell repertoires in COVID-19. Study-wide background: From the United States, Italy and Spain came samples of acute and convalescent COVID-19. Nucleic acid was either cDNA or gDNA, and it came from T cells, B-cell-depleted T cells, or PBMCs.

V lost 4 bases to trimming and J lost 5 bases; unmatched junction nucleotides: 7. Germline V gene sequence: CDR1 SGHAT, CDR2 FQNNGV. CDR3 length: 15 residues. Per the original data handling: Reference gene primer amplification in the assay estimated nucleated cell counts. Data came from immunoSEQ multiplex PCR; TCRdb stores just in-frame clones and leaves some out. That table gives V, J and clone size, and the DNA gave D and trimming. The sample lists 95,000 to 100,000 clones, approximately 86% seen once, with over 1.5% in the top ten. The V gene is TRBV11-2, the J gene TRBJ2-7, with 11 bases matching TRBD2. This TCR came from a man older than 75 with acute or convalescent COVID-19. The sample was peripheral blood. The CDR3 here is CASSSLAGGPDEQYF. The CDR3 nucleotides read TGTGCCAGCAGCTCTTTAGCGGGAGGGCCGGACGAGCAGTACTTC. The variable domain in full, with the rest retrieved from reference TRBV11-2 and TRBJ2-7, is EAGVAQSPRYKIIEKRQSVAFWCNPISGHATLYWYQQILGQGPKLLIQFQNNGVVDDSQLPKDRFSAERLKGVDSTLKIQPAKLEDSAVYLCASSSLAGGPDEQYFGPGTRLTVT.